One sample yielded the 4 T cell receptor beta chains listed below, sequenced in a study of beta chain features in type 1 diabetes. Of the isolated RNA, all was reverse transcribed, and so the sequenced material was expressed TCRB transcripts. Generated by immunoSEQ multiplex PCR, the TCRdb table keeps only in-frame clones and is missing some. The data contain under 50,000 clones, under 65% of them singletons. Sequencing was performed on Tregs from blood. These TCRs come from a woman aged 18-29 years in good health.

The chain's CDR3 is CASSLGAGTGAGELFF. As DNA, the CDR3 is TGTGCCAGCAGCTTAGGGGCCGGGACAGGCGCCGGGGAGCTGTTTTTT. The chain combines TRBV11-2 with TRBJ2-2; 8 bases align to TRBD1. The V gene's germline CDR1 is SGHAT and CDR2 FQNNGV. The CDR3 extends over 16 amino acids. With V trimmed by 1 base and J by 6 bases, 7 bases remained unmatched.

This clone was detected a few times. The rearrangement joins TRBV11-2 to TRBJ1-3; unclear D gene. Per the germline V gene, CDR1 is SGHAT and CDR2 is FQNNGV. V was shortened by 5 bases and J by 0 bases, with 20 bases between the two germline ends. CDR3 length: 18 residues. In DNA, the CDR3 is TGTGCCAGCAGCCCCCAAATCCCGTCGACTATCTCTGGAAACACCATATATTTT. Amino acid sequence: CASSPQIPSTISGNTIYF.

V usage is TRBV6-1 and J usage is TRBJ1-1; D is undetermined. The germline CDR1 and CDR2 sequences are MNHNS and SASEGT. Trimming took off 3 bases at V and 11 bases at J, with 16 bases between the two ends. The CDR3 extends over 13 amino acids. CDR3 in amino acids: CASSDRPLGGAFF. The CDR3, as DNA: TGTGCCAGCAGTGACCGGCCCCTAGGAGGGGCTTTCTTT.

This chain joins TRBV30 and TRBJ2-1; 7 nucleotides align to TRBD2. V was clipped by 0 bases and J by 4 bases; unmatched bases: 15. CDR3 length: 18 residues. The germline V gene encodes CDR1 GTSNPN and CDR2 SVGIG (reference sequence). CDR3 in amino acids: CAWSVGGTTLSIYNEQFF. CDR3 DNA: TGTGCCTGGAGTGTTGGAGGGACTACTTTGTCGATTTACAATGAGCAGTTCTTC.